This entry lists 9 T cell receptor beta chains sequenced from one sample in a study of T-cell reconstitution after alpha-beta-depleted transplantation in children. Using unique molecular identifiers, the investigators prepared the TCRbeta library. TCRdb re-called the PCR reads through MiXCR, storing one row per CDR3 protein. The table includes roughly 310,000 distinct CDR3 sequences, 23% detected once. The source material was PBMCs, mostly from graft donor cells, sampled 180 days after TCRalphabeta/CD19-depleted stem cell transplant. The receptors come from a male patient aged 5 to 17 who had a stem cell transplant for acute lymphoblastic leukemia, so the T cells may come from the graft donor.

The CDR3 is CASGPWVDTGELFF. The CDR3 bases are TGTGCCAGCGGCCCTTGGGTAGACACCGGGGAGCTGTTTTTT. The chain employs TRBV2 and TRBJ2-2; D is undetermined. CDR1 is SNHLY, CDR2 FYNNEI, per germline. Trimming shortened V by 8 bases and J by 3 bases, and 13 bases separated the two germline ends. The CDR3 contains 14 residues. The full variable domain, rest sourced from reference TRBV2 and TRBJ2-2, is EPEVTQTPSHQVTQMGQEVILRCVPISNHLYFYWYRQILGQKVEFLVSFYNNEISEKSEIFDDQFSVERPDGSNFTLKIRSTKLEDSAMYFCASGPWVDTGELFFGEGSRLTVL.

J is TRBJ1-2 and V is TRBV7-9; 7 bases align to TRBD1. V was pared by 5 bases and J by 4 bases, with 10 bases of the junction left unmatched. This CDR3 comprises 15 residues. Per the germline V gene, CDR1 is SEHNR and CDR2 is FQNEAQ (reference sequence). The CDR3, as DNA: TGTGCCAGCAGCCCAATAGGACAGGTTCTCTATGGCTACACCTTC. The encoded protein is CASSPIGQVLYGYTF. Together with reference TRBV7-9 and TRBJ1-2, the CDR3 gives the full variable domain: DTGVSQNPRHKITKRGQNVTFRCDPISEHNRLYWYRQTLGQGPEFLTYFQNEAQLEKSRLLSDRFSAERPKGSFSTLEIQRTEQGDSAMYLCASSPIGQVLYGYTFGSGTRLTVV.

This chain links TRBV9 with TRBJ2-6; D might be TRBD1 (6 bases). The CDR3 consists of 17 residues. V lost 4 bases and J lost 2, with 16 bases in between. The germline V gene has CDR1 SGDLS and CDR2 YYNGEE. In DNA, the CDR3 is TGTGCCAGCAGCACGGCCAGGGGTCCCACTGGGGCCAACGTCCTGACTTTC. It yields the protein CASSTARGPTGANVLTF.

The CDR3 spells CASSLPGQGNEQYF. The CDR3 nucleotides read TGCGCCAGCAGTTTGCCGGGACAGGGGAACGAGCAGTACTTC. This chain joins TRBV5-1 and TRBJ2-7, with 10 nucleotides matching TRBD1. Germline loops: CDR1 SGHRS, CDR2 YFSETQ. The CDR3 is made up of 14 amino acids. The V gene end was trimmed by 5 bases and the J gene end by 5 bases; junction bases not matched to a gene: 7.

Ten or more counts support this clonotype. The J gene is TRBJ1-2, the V gene TRBV5-1, with TRBD1 identical over 7 bases. The CDR3 length is 14 residues. Germline CDR1 SGHRS, CDR2 YFSETQ. Trimming at V came to 0 bases and at J to 7 bases, leaving 6 bases not matched to a gene. The chain's CDR3 is CASSLEGQESGYTF. The CDR3 DNA follows: TGCGCCAGCAGCTTGGAAGGACAGGAAAGTGGCTACACCTTC.

This clonotype was observed a handful of times. V and J are TRBV25-1 and TRBJ2-7; D gene unclear. Germline CDR1 reads MGHDK; CDR2 reads SYGVNS. CDR3 length: 15 amino acids. V lost 8 bases to trimming and J lost 0 bases, with 17 bases between them. The CDR3 loop reads CASSGFFGLSYEQYF. CDR3 DNA: TGTGCCAGCTCCGGCTTCTTTGGGCTCTCCTACGAGCAGTACTTC.

This clonotype was recorded once. One end of the junction varies from germline; a read error may be responsible. The chain carries TRBV7-2 and TRBJ2-1, with D possibly being TRBD2 (6 bases). From germline, CDR1 is SGHTA and CDR2 FQGNSA. This CDR3 comprises 14 residues. DNA of the CDR3: TGTGCCAGCAGCCCCCGGGCTCGGGGGTATGAACAGTTCTTC. It yields the protein CASSPRARGYEQFF.

This chain uses TRBV7-9 with TRBJ1-2; D unclear. CDR3 length equals 14 residues. CDR1 SEHNR and CDR2 FQNEAQ come from the germline V gene (reference sequence). Trimming stripped 1 base from V and 0 bases from J, with 6 bases between. This chain's CDR3 is CASSLGGANYGYTF. The CDR3 DNA reads as TGTGCCAGCAGCTTAGGTGGAGCTAACTATGGCTACACCTTC. The full variable domain, with the rest looked up from reference TRBV7-9 and TRBJ1-2, is DTGVSQNPRHKITKRGQNVTFRCDPISEHNRLYWYRQTLGQGPEFLTYFQNEAQLEKSRLLSDRFSAERPKGSFSTLEIQRTEQGDSAMYLCASSLGGANYGYTFGSGTRLTVV.

The genes are TRBV4-2 and TRBJ2-1, with a possible D match to TRBD2 (6 bases). Trimming stripped 0 bases from V and 7 bases from J, with 16 bases between. The germline gives CDR1 LGHNA, CDR2 YNFKEQ. CDR3 length: 16 amino acids. The CDR3, as DNA: TGTGCCAGCAGCCAAGATATTCCTTCGGGGGTGAATGAGCAGTTCTTC. This encodes CASSQDIPSGVNEQFF.